This T cell receptor beta chain derives from a study of blood T cell repertoires in COVID-19. Study at large: Samples representing acute and convalescent COVID-19 were sourced from the United States, Italy and Spain. T cells, B-cell-depleted T cells, or PBMCs supplied cDNA or gDNA.

Authors' data handling: Amplification of reference gene primers was used by the study to estimate nucleated cell counts. Generated by immunoSEQ multiplex PCR, the TCRdb table keeps only in-frame clones and is missing some. The V and J calls and clone size were taken over from that table, and D and trimming were inferred from the DNA. The sample shows roughly 20,000 clones, about 90% of them seen only once. The CDR3 runs 18 residues. Germline V gene lookup returns CDR1 SGHNT and CDR2 YYREEE (reference sequence). V dropped 0 bases and J dropped 4; count of bases not matched to a gene: 11. The receptor was derived from a human donor in a cohort sampled during active COVID-19. The specimen sequenced was peripheral blood. V and J are TRBV5-4 and TRBJ2-3; 10 nucleotides line up with TRBD1. The CDR3 is CASSLVTGQGLGADTQYF. In nucleotides, the CDR3 is TGTGCCAGCAGCTTGGTGACGGGACAGGGGCTCGGAGCAGATACGCAGTATTTT.